The entry below gives a single T cell receptor (beta chain) sequence along with its context. Its antigen is unknown. There are no base qualities to consult, and no much larger clone falls within one base. The collaborating institutions used their own protocols to collect whole blood in K2EDTA tubes. For TCRbeta analysis, collaborator samples were shipped as frozen whole blood, as isolated PBMCs, or as DNA extracted from either sample type. TCRbeta CDR3 regions were amplified from genomic DNA by means of the immunoSEQ Assay, a bias-controlled multiplex PCR. The authors' pipeline ran thus. The number of nucleated cells in each sample was estimated from the amplification of reference gene primers within the assay. Sequence reads were collapsed and filtered to measure the absolute abundance of every unique TCRbeta CDR3 rearrangement. For each sample, productive Simpson clonality was calculated by taking the square root of Simpson's diversity index across productive rearrangements. TCRdb took this table from immuneACCESS and kept in-frame rearrangements with V and J called. Such tables lack part of the clones; where checked against another copy, unresolved V genes explain under half of the gap, and the rest is unexplained. From that table come the V and J calls and clone size; the DNA was used to work out D and trimming. The sample records 200,000 to 300,000 clones, 84% of which are singletons. The ten biggest clones cover about 9.1% of the sample.

The CDR3 measures 14 amino acids from cysteine to phenylalanine. The entry retains the CDR3 DNA only, 42 bases that are in frame from base 1. The germline V gene provides CDR1 LGHNA and CDR2 YNFKEQ. Trimming leaves V shorter by 4 bases and J shorter by 4 bases, with the junction holding 6 bases beyond the gene matches. The sample comes from a study of blood T cell repertoires in COVID-19 (dated by TCRdb to about 2020). Turning to the overall study: Samples from collaborators originated in the United States, Italy and Spain and spanned both the acute and convalescent phases of COVID-19. The prospective study material was composed of cDNA or gDNA derived from T cells, B-cell-depleted T cells, or PBMCs. Deeply sampled blood TCRbeta repertoires from subjects exposed to, actively infected with, or recovered from COVID-19 were included in the dataset. The repertoires were made available in a free public database intended to serve as a resource for research on the immune response to SARS-CoV-2. Samples were obtained from the ongoing ImmuneRACE study (first 160 participants) and from 1,000 to 1,500 subjects provided by 6 global collaborators. Sample metadata almost always included a de-identified subject ID, COVID-19 status, age in years and sex. Where available, HLA class I and class II types were obtained from metadata supplied by the sample provider rather than from assay-based typing.

Study-level results and caveats: The amount of clinical and demographic metadata varied by source and participant and was provided uncurated.

The sequenced sample was peripheral blood. The receptor was isolated from a human donor in a cohort sampled during active COVID-19. Recombination connected TRBV4-2 to TRBJ1-2, with 7 bases matching TRBD1. For the CDR3, the sequence is CASSLLRDSYGYTF. Read as DNA, the sequence is TGTGCCAGCAGCCTTTTGCGGGACAGCTATGGCTACACCTTC.